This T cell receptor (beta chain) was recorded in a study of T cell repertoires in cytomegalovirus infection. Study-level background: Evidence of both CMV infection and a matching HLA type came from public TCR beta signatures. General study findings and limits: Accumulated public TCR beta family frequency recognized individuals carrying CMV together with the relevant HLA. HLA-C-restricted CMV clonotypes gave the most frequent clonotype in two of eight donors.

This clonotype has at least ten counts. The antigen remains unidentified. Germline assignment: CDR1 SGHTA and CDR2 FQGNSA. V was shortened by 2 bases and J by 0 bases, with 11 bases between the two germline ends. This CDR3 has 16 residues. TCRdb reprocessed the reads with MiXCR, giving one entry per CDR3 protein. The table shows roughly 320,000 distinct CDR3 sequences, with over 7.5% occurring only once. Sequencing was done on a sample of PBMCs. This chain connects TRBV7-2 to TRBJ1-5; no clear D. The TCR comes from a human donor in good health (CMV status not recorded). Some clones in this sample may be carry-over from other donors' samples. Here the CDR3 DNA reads TGTGCCAGCAGCTTAAACGGAGACTATAGCAATCAGCCCCAGCATTTT. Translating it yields CASSLNGDYSNQPQHF.